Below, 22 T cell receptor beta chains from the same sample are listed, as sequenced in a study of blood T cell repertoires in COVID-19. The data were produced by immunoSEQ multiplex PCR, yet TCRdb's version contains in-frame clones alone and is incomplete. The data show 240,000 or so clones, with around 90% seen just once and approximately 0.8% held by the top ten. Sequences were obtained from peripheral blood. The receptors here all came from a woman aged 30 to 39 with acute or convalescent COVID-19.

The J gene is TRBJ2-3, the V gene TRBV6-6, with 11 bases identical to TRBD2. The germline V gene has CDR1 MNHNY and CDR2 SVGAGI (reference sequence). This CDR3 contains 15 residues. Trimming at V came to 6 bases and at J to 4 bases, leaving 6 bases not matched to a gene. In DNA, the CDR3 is TGTGCCAGCAGCCTACGGACTAGCGGGTCAGATACGCAGTATTTT. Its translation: CASSLRTSGSDTQYF.

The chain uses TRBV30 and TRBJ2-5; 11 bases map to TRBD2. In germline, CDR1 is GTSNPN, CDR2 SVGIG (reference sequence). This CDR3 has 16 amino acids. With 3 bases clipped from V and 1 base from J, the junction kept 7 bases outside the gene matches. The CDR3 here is CAWSGASGRLQETQYF. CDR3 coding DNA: TGTGCCTGGAGCGGGGCTAGCGGGAGGCTCCAAGAGACCCAGTACTTC.

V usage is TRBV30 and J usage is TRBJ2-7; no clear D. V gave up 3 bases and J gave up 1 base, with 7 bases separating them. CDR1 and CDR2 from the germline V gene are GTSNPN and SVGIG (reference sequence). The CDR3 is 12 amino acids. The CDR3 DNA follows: TGTGCCTGGAGGCGCAGGTCCTACGAGCAGTACTTC. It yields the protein CAWRRRSYEQYF.

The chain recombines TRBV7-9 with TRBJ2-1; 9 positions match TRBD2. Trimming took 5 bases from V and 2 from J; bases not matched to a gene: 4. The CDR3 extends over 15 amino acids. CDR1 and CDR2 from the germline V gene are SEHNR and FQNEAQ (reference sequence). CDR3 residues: CASSPSGTAYNEQFF. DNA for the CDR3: TGTGCCAGCAGCCCTAGCGGGACCGCCTACAATGAGCAGTTCTTC.

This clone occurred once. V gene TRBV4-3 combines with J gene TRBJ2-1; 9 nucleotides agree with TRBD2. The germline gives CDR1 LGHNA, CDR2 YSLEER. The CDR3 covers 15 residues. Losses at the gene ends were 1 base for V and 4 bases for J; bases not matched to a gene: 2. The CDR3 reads CASSQVAGVYNEQFF. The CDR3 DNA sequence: TGCGCCAGCAGCCAAGTAGCGGGAGTTTACAATGAGCAGTTCTTC.

The CDR3 region is CASSSTGSATEAFF. CDR3 bases: TGTGCCAGCAGCTCAACAGGGAGTGCCACTGAAGCTTTCTTT. The chain employs TRBV6-2 or TRBV6-3 and TRBJ1-1; a weak D match, TRBD1 (6 bases). This CDR3 contains 14 residues. The germline V gene has CDR1 MNHEY and CDR2 SVGEGT. Trimming left V 6 bases short and J 4 bases short, with 15 bases between.

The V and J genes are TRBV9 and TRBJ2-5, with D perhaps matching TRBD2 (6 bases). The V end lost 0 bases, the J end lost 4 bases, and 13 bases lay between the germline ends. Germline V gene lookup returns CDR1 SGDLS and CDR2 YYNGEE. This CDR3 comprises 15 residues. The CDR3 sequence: CASSVAVLAGETQYF. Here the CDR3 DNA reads TGTGCCAGCAGCGTAGCTGTACTAGCAGGAGAGACCCAGTACTTC. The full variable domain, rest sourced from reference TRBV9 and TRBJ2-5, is DSGVTQTPKHLITATGQRVTLRCSPRSGDLSVYWYQQSLDQGLQFLIQYYNGEERAKGNILERFSAQQFPDLHSELNLSSLELGDSALYFCASSVAVLAGETQYFGPGTRLLVL.

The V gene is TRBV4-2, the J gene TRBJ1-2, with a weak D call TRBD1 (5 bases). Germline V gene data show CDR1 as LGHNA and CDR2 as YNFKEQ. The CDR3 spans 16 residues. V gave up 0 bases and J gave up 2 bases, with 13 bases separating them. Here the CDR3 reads CASSQDPGRENYGYTF. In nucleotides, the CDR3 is TGTGCCAGCAGCCAAGATCCAGGGAGGGAGAACTATGGCTACACCTTC.

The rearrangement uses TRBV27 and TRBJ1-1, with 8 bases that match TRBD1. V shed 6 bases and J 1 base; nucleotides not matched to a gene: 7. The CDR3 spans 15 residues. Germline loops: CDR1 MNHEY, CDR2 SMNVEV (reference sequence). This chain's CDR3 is CASSHMGQENTEAFF. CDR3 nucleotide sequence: TGTGCCAGCAGCCACATGGGACAGGAGAACACTGAAGCTTTCTTT.

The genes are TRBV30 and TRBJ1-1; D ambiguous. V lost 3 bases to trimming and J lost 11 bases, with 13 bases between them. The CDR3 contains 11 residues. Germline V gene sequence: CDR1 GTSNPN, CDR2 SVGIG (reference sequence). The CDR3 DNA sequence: TGTGCCTGGAGCGCCGGGAGGTCTGCTTTCTTT. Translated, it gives CAWSAGRSAFF.

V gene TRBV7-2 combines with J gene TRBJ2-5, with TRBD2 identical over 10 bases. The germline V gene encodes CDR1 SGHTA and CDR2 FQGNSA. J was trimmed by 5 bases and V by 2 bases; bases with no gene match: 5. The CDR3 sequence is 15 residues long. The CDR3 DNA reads TGTGCCAGCAGCTTATCTAGCGGGAGTTGGGAGACCCAGTACTTC. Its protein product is CASSLSSGSWETQYF.

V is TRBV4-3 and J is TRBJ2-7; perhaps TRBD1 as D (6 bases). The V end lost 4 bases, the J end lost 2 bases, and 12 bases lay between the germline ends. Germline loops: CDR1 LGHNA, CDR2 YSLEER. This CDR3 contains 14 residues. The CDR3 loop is CASSRTGSPYEQYF. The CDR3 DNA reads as TGCGCCAGCAGCCGAACAGGGTCCCCCTACGAGCAGTACTTC.

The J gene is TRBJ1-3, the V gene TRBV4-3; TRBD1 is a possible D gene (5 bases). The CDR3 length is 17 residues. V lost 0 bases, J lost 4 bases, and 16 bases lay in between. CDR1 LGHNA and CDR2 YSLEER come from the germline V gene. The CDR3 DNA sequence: TGCGCCAGCAGCCAAGATTCCGGGGGGTCGTTGGGAAACACCATATATTTT. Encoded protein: CASSQDSGGSLGNTIYF.

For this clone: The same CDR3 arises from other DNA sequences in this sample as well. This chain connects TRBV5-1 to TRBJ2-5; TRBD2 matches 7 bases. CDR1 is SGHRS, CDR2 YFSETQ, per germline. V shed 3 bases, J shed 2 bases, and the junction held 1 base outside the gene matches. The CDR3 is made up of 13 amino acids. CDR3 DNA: TGCGCCAGCAGCTCGGGACTACAAGAGACCCAGTACTTC. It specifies CASSSGLQETQYF.

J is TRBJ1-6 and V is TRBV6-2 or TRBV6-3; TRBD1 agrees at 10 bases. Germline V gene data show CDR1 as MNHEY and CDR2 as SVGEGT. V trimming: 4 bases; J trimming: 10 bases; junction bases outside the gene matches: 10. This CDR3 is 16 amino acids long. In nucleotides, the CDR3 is TGTGCCAGCAGTTCGATCGACAGGGGGCACTGGTCACCCCTCCACTTT. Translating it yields CASSSIDRGHWSPLHF.

CDR3 loop: CASSVVYSGRGDTGELFF. Here the CDR3 DNA reads TGTGCCAGCAGCGTAGTGTATAGCGGGAGAGGGGACACCGGGGAGCTGTTTTTT. The V and J genes are TRBV9 and TRBJ2-2; 9 bases line up with TRBD2. From germline, CDR1 is SGDLS and CDR2 YYNGEE. J was trimmed by 3 bases and V by 0 bases; bases with no gene match: 9. The CDR3 runs to 18 residues.

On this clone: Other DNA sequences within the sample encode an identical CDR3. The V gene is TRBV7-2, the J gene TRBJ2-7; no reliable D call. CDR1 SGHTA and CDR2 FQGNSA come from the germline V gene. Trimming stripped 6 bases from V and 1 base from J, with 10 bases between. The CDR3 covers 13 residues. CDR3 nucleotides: TGTGCCAGCAGTTCAACAAGTTCCTACGAGCAGTACTTC. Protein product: CASSSTSSYEQYF.

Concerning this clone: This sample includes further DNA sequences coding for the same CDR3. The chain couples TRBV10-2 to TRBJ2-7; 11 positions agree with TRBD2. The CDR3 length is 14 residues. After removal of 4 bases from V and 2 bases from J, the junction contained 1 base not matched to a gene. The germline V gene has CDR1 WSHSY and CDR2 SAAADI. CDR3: CASSGLAGTYEQYF. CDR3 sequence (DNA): TGCGCCAGCAGTGGACTAGCGGGAACCTACGAGCAGTACTTC.

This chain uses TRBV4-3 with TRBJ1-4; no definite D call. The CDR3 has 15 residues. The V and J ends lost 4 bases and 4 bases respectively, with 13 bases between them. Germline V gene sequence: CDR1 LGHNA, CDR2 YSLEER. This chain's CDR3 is CASSRQAHLNEKLFF. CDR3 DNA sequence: TGCGCCAGCAGCCGGCAGGCTCATCTTAATGAAAAACTGTTTTTT.

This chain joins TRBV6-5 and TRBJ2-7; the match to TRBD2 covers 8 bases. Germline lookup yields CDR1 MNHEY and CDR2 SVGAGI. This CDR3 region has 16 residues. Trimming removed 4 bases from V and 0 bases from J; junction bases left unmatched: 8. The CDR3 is CASSLSSGTFSYEQYF. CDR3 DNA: TGTGCCAGCAGTTTAAGTAGCGGGACCTTCTCCTACGAGCAGTACTTC.

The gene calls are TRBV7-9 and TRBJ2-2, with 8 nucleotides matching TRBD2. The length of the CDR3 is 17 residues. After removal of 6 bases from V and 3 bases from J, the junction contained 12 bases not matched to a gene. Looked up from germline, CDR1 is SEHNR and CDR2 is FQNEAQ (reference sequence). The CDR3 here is CASSSASVAGYTGELFF. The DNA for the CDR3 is TGTGCCAGCAGTTCTGCCTCTGTAGCGGGGTACACCGGGGAGCTGTTTTTT.

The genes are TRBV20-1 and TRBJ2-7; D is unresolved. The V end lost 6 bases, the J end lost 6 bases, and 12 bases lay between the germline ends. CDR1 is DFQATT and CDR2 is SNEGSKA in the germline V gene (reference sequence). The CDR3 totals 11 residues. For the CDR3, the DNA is TGCAGTGCCACGATTCCGGGCGAGCAGTACTTC. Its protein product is CSATIPGEQYF.